Listed below are T cell receptor beta chains from one sample, sequenced in a study of T cell clonotyping in hematopoietic cell transplantation. This table comes from immunoSEQ multiplex PCR, and its TCRdb copy is limited to in-frame clones, with some not included. The data hold over 7,000 clones, with roughly 79% observed a single time. The sequencing here drew on peripheral blood mononuclear cells, taken 180 days after allogeneic stem cell transplant. All receptors derive from a female patient in her fifties who had an allogeneic stem cell transplant from an unrelated donor, so the T cells may come from the graft donor. Some clones in this sample may be carry-over from other donors' samples. Both conserved end residues are part of each CDR3. The order of the fields is D gene, V gene, clone size, J gene, CDR3 length, CDR3 protein, CDR3 DNA. The D gene is left open where the match is weak. A clone size is listed for some rows: how often the clone was seen (once, few, many), or a class if it is expanded.

d_call: NA
v_call: TRBV5-6
clone_size: NA
j_call: TRBJ2-7
cdr3_length: 13
cdr3_aa: CASSLAQGREQYF
cdr3_nt: TGTGCCAGCAGCTTGGCGCAGGGCCGCGAGCAGTACTTC

d_call: TRBD1
v_call: TRBV19
clone_size: NA
j_call: TRBJ2-3
cdr3_length: 15
cdr3_aa: CASSGQGIGTDTQYF
cdr3_nt: TGTGCCAGTAGCGGACAGGGAATCGGCACAGATACGCAGTATTTT

d_call: NA
v_call: TRBV14
clone_size: NA
j_call: TRBJ2-2
cdr3_length: 14
cdr3_aa: CASSPGSGTGELFF
cdr3_nt: TGTGCCAGCAGTCCAGGGTCGGGGACCGGGGAGCTGTTTTTT

d_call: TRBD2
v_call: TRBV2
clone_size: NA
j_call: TRBJ2-7
cdr3_length: 16
cdr3_aa: CASSEARLAGSYEQYF
cdr3_nt: TGTGCCAGCAGTGAAGCGAGACTAGCGGGCTCCTACGAGCAGTACTTC

d_call: NA
v_call: TRBV27
clone_size: once
j_call: TRBJ1-5
cdr3_length: 13
cdr3_aa: CASSLTDNQPQHF
cdr3_nt: TGTGCCAGCAGTTTAACAGACAATCAGCCCCAGCATTTT

d_call: NA
v_call: TRBV5-1
clone_size: NA
j_call: TRBJ2-7
cdr3_length: 16
cdr3_aa: CASRPWSGGTSYEQYF
cdr3_nt: TGCGCCAGCCGCCCATGGTCAGGGGGGACTTCCTACGAGCAGTACTTC

d_call: NA
v_call: TRBV6-6
clone_size: NA
j_call: TRBJ1-3
cdr3_length: 14
cdr3_aa: CASRFSDEGNTIYF
cdr3_nt: TGTGCCAGCAGATTCTCGGACGAAGGAAACACCATATATTTT

d_call: NA
v_call: TRBV28
clone_size: NA
j_call: TRBJ1-1
cdr3_length: 17
cdr3_aa: CASSLIRARSMNTEAFF
cdr3_nt: TGTGCCAGCAGTTTAATTAGGGCCAGAAGCATGAACACTGAAGCTTTCTTT

d_call: TRBD1
v_call: TRBV19
clone_size: NA
j_call: TRBJ2-7
cdr3_length: 15
cdr3_aa: CASSPGQGLSYEQYF
cdr3_nt: TGTGCCAGTAGCCCGGGACAGGGTCTTTCCTACGAGCAGTACTTC

d_call: NA
v_call: TRBV5-4
clone_size: NA
j_call: TRBJ2-3
cdr3_length: 14
cdr3_aa: CASSKGQYTDTQYF
cdr3_nt: TGTGCCAGCAGCAAGGGGCAGTACACAGATACGCAGTATTTT

d_call: NA
v_call: TRBV7-9
clone_size: few
j_call: TRBJ1-1
cdr3_length: 13
cdr3_aa: CAIVTGGNTEAFF
cdr3_nt: TGTGCCATCGTGACCGGTGGGAACACTGAAGCTTTCTTT

d_call: NA
v_call: TRBV28
clone_size: NA
j_call: TRBJ2-1
cdr3_length: 11
cdr3_aa: CASSLVHEQFF
cdr3_nt: TGTGCCAGCAGTTTGGTTCATGAGCAGTTCTTC

d_call: TRBD1
v_call: TRBV30
clone_size: NA
j_call: TRBJ2-2
cdr3_length: 17
cdr3_aa: CAWREGGRPSDTGELFF
cdr3_nt: TGTGCCTGGAGAGAAGGGGGCAGGCCCTCAGACACCGGGGAGCTGTTTTTT

d_call: NA
v_call: TRBV9
clone_size: NA
j_call: TRBJ1-2
cdr3_length: 14
cdr3_aa: CASSVGWTEYGYTF
cdr3_nt: TGTGCCAGCAGCGTAGGTTGGACAGAGTATGGCTACACCTTC

d_call: TRBD1
v_call: TRBV6-5
clone_size: NA
j_call: TRBJ2-3
cdr3_length: 14
cdr3_aa: CASRIQGAADTQYF
cdr3_nt: TGTGCCAGCAGAATCCAGGGGGCTGCAGATACGCAGTATTTT

d_call: NA
v_call: TRBV2
clone_size: NA
j_call: TRBJ2-7
cdr3_length: 14
cdr3_aa: CASSEGGGLYEQYF
cdr3_nt: TGTGCCAGCAGTGAAGGTGGGGGGCTCTACGAGCAGTACTTC

d_call: NA
v_call: TRBV28
clone_size: NA
j_call: TRBJ1-1
cdr3_length: 11
cdr3_aa: CATRGQPEAFF
cdr3_nt: TGTGCCACCAGAGGGCAGCCTGAAGCTTTCTTT

d_call: NA
v_call: TRBV28
clone_size: NA
j_call: TRBJ1-4
cdr3_length: 17
cdr3_aa: CASSTPESGTVNEKLFF
cdr3_nt: TGTGCCAGCAGTACCCCGGAGTCCGGGACGGTGAATGAAAAACTGTTTTTT

d_call: NA
v_call: TRBV6-4
clone_size: NA
j_call: TRBJ1-1
cdr3_length: 14
cdr3_aa: CASRPRDENTEAFF
cdr3_nt: TGTGCCAGCAGACCTCGCGATGAGAACACTGAAGCTTTCTTT

d_call: NA
v_call: TRBV30
clone_size: few
j_call: TRBJ1-5
cdr3_length: 13
cdr3_aa: CAWSVQSNQPQHF
cdr3_nt: TGTGCCTGGAGTGTACAAAGCAATCAGCCCCAGCATTTT

d_call: NA
v_call: TRBV11-3
clone_size: NA
j_call: TRBJ1-6
cdr3_length: 15
cdr3_aa: CASSLRLGSNSPLHF
cdr3_nt: TGTGCCAGCAGCTTAAGGCTGGGCAGTAATTCACCCCTCCACTTT

d_call: TRBD1
v_call: TRBV2
clone_size: NA
j_call: TRBJ2-3
cdr3_length: 15
cdr3_aa: CASSEGQGAIDTQYF
cdr3_nt: TGTGCCAGCAGTGAAGGGCAGGGGGCAATAGATACGCAGTATTTT

d_call: NA
v_call: TRBV4-1
clone_size: NA
j_call: TRBJ2-3
cdr3_length: 14
cdr3_aa: CASSLGQGGDTQYF
cdr3_nt: TGCGCCAGCAGCCTGGGGCAGGGGGGTGATACGCAGTATTTT

d_call: NA
v_call: TRBV6-1
clone_size: NA
j_call: TRBJ2-7
cdr3_length: 14
cdr3_aa: CASSESRSRYEQYF
cdr3_nt: TGTGCCAGCAGTGAATCAAGATCACGCTACGAGCAGTACTTC

d_call: TRBD1
v_call: TRBV4-2
clone_size: NA
j_call: TRBJ1-2
cdr3_length: 16
cdr3_aa: CASSPTPRDSIYGYTF
cdr3_nt: TGTGCCAGCAGCCCTACACCAAGGGACAGCATCTATGGCTACACCTTC